This entry features one T cell receptor beta chain sequence. This entry comes from a study of blood T cell repertoires in COVID-19. Whole-study context: The United States, Italy and Spain were the sources of the acute and convalescent COVID-19 samples.

This CDR3 spans 14 amino acids. V lost 8 bases and J lost 1; bases outside the gene matches: 5. CDR1 is SGHRS and CDR2 is YFSETQ in the germline V gene. Cohorts were assigned according to the clinical history that participants reported. Sequencing was performed with immunoSEQ multiplex PCR; in TCRdb, only in-frame clones are kept and a portion is missing. The data contain over 200,000 clones, roughly four fifths of them singletons. The sequenced sample consisted of PBMCs or T cells enriched from blood (not recorded which). This chain joins TRBV5-1 and TRBJ1-1, with 10 nucleotides matching TRBD1. The sequence was collected from a man aged 40-49 years who had recovered from COVID-19. CDR3 bases: TGCGCCAGTAGACAGGGGGCAACGAACACTGAAGCTTTCTTT. It is translated as CASRQGATNTEAFF.